This T cell receptor (beta chain) was sequenced during a study of T cell responses to AZD1222 COVID-19 vaccine. Points on this clone: Its antigen is currently unknown.

This table comes from immunoSEQ multiplex PCR, and its TCRdb copy is limited to in-frame clones, with some not included. The table lists about 120,000 clones, around 87% of them singletons. Overall study findings and caveats: After two AZD1222 doses, spike-specific TCR breadth and depth rose versus day 0.

This CDR3 contains 17 residues. Germline CDR1 and CDR2: MDHEN and SYDVKM. The V gene end was trimmed by 7 bases and the J gene end by 8 bases; junction bases not matched to a gene: 19. The origin of this receptor is an adult in good health. Sequenced material: peripheral blood, taken on day 0 of AZD1222 vaccination. This chain uses TRBV28 with TRBJ1-4; 7 nucleotides agree with TRBD1. The CDR3 sequence is CASKMIALTGAREKLFF. CDR3 nucleotides: TGTGCCAGCAAAATGATAGCCCTAACAGGGGCGAGGGAAAAACTGTTTTTT.